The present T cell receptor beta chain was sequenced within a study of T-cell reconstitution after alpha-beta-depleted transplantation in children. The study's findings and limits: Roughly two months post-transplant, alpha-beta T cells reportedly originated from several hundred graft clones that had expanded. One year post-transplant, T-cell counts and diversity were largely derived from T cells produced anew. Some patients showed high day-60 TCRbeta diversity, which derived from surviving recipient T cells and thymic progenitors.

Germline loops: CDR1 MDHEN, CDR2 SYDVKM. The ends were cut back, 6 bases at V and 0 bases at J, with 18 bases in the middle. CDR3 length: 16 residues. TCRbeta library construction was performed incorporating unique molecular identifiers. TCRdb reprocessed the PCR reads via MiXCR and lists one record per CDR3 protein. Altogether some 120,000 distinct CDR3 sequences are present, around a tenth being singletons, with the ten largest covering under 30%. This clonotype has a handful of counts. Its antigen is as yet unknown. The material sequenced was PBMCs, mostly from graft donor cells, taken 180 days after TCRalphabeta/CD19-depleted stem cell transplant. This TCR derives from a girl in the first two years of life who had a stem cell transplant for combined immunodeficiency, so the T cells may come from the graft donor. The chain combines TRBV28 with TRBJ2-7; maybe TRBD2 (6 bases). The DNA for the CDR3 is TGTGCCAGCAGGGGGCCGGGAGCGGTAAACTCCTACGAGCAGTACTTC. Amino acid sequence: CASRGPGAVNSYEQYF.